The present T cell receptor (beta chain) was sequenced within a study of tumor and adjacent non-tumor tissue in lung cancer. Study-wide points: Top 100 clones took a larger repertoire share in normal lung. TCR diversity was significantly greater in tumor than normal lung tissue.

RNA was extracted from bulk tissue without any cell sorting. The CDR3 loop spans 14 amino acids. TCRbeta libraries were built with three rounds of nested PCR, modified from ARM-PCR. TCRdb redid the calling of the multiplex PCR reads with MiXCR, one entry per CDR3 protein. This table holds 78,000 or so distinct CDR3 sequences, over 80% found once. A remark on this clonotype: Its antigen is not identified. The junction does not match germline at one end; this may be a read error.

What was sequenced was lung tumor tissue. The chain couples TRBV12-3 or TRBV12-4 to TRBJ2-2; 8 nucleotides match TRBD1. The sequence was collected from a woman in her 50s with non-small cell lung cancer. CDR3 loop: CASTTTGVAGDLFF. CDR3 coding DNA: TGTGCCAGCACCACGACAGGGGTTGCCGGGGACCTGTTTTTT.